The rows below give T cell receptor beta chains drawn from one sample of a study of identical twins. TCRdb recomputed calls from the 5' RACE reads with MiXCR, one row per CDR3 protein. This table holds about 660,000 distinct CDR3 sequences, roughly 8% found once. The same data also went into a second study, on yellow fever vaccine responses in identical twins.

What was sequenced was PBMCs. These TCRs come from a woman under 30 in good health. The CDR3 runs from the conserved cysteine through the conserved F or W. The order of the fields is D gene, clone size, J gene, V gene, CDR3 protein, CDR3 DNA. A D gene is named only where the DNA matches it firmly. For some rows the clone size is stated as once, few or many, or as a class when expanded; others skip it.

- many TRBJ2-7 TRBV28 CASCIAVRRDKSYEQYF TGTGCCAGCTGTATTGCAGTCAGACGGGACAAATCCTACGAGCAGTACTTC
- - TRBJ2-1 TRBV12-3/TRBV12-4 CATSTAGLALWQFF TGTGCCACCTCCACGGCGGGGCTAGCACTATGGCAGTTCTTC
- - TRBJ2-5 TRBV10-3 CAISESSRLLETQYF TGTGCCATCAGTGAGTCGTCTCGTCTGTTGGAGACCCAGTACTTC
- many TRBJ2-1 TRBV11-2 CASSVGVGYGEQFF TGTGCCAGCAGCGTCGGGGTAGGCTACGGTGAGCAGTTCTTC
TRBD2 - TRBJ2-5 TRBV6-2/TRBV6-3 CASSPGTSGYQETQYF TGTGCCAGCAGCCCTGGGACTAGCGGATACCAAGAGACCCAGTACTTC
- many TRBJ1-1 TRBV29-1 CSVALGLNTEAFF TGCAGCGTTGCGCTCGGATTGAACACTGAAGCTTTCTTT
TRBD2 few TRBJ2-3 TRBV3-1 CASSQVSAGGIGYTQYF TGTGCCAGCAGCCAAGTCTCAGCGGGGGGGATTGGTTATACGCAGTATTTT
- - TRBJ2-3 TRBV7-6 CASSPGLLTAGGDTQYF TGTGCCAGCAGCCCGGGACTCCTCACGGCCGGCGGAGATACGCAGTATTTT
- many TRBJ2-1 TRBV20-1 CSARDSVSGEQFF TGCAGTGCTAGAGATTCTGTCTCTGGTGAGCAGTTCTTC
- many TRBJ2-3 TRBV29-1 CSVEESTDTQYF TGCAGCGTTGAAGAATCGACAGATACGCAGTATTTT
- - TRBJ2-3 TRBV5-5 CASSRDFRGDTQYF TGTGCCAGCAGCAGGGACTTTCGAGGGGATACGCAGTATTTT
- many TRBJ2-5 TRBV5-1 CASSNENGVTMETQYF TGCGCCAGCAGCAACGAGAACGGGGTGACCATGGAGACCCAGTACTTC
- - TRBJ2-3 TRBV24-1 CATSQDQMWGPKTTDTQYF TGTGCCACCAGCCAAGATCAGATGTGGGGGCCAAAAACCACAGATACGCAGTATTTT
TRBD1 - TRBJ1-6 TRBV2 CASSGTGEIFLHF TGTGCCAGCAGTGGGACAGGGGAAATTTTCCTCCACTTT
- many TRBJ2-7 TRBV7-8 CASSRETTRLLPYYGQYF TGTGCCAGCAGCCGCGAAACCACTAGACTGCTTCCCTACTATGGGCAGTACTTC
TRBD2 - TRBJ2-7 TRBV7-2 CASSIILAGGPREQYF TGTGCCAGCAGCATAATACTAGCGGGGGGGCCGAGGGAGCAGTACTTC
- few TRBJ2-2 TRBV28 CASSENTGELFF TGTGCCAGCAGTGAGAACACCGGGGAGCTGTTTTTT
- few TRBJ2-7 TRBV29-1 CSVEVEHSYEQYF TGCAGCGTTGAAGTTGAGCACTCCTACGAGCAGTACTTC
- many TRBJ2-7 TRBV7-2 CASSVTSYEQYF TGTGCCAGCAGCGTTACTTCGTACGAGCAGTACTTC
TRBD2 few TRBJ2-7 TRBV7-2 CASSPRAGIYEQYF TGTGCCAGCAGCCCGAGAGCGGGGATCTACGAGCAGTACTTC
- many TRBJ2-7 TRBV29-1 CSVDVGYEQYF TGCAGCGTTGATGTTGGGTACGAGCAGTACTTC
- many TRBJ1-6 TRBV6-5 CASSYSGLTYSPLHF TGTGCCAGCAGTTACTCAGGGTTAACGTATTCACCCCTCCACTTT
- - TRBJ2-1 TRBV6-5 CASSYSSSSEGRNEQFF TGTGCCAGCAGTTACTCGAGCTCATCCGAAGGGAGAAATGAGCAGTTCTTC
- many TRBJ2-1 TRBV27 CASSLPGQPNEQFF TGTGCCAGCAGTCTCCCGGGGCAGCCCAATGAGCAGTTCTTC
TRBD2 few TRBJ2-5 TRBV7-2 CASSIRGLAGQETQYF TGTGCCAGCAGCATCCGAGGACTAGCGGGACAAGAGACCCAGTACTTC
- - TRBJ2-7 TRBV7-9 CASSHKGDLGSYEQYF TGTGCCAGCAGCCACAAGGGCGACTTGGGGTCCTACGAGCAGTACTTC
- few TRBJ1-2 TRBV7-9 CASSREAGGHGYTF TGTGCCAGCAGCCGCGAAGCGGGGGGGCATGGCTACACCTTC
- - TRBJ2-3 TRBV19 CASRGASRTDTQYF TGTGCCAGTAGGGGGGCCAGCCGCACAGATACGCAGTATTTT
TRBD1 - TRBJ1-6 TRBV7-2 CASSFDRGGSPLHF TGTGCCAGCAGCTTCGACAGGGGAGGATCACCCCTCCACTTT
- few TRBJ2-7 TRBV12-3/TRBV12-4 CASSRRTVYEQYF TGTGCCAGCAGTCGTCGGACGGTCTACGAGCAGTACTTC
TRBD2 - TRBJ2-7 TRBV7-6 CASSSRPVAGVNYEQYF TGTGCCAGCAGTTCACGCCCCGTAGCGGGAGTCAACTACGAGCAGTACTTC
- - TRBJ1-1 TRBV7-8 CAITIRGEAFF TGTGCCATTACGATTCGGGGTGAAGCTTTCTTT
- - TRBJ2-3 TRBV28 CASSPFARDTQYF TGTGCCAGCAGTCCGTTCGCTCGAGATACGCAGTATTTT
- few TRBJ2-2 TRBV11-1 CASRPDRGKRTNTGELFF TGTGCCAGCAGACCAGACCGGGGCAAGCGGACGAACACCGGGGAGCTGTTTTTT
- few TRBJ1-6 TRBV15 CAGELAPDYNSPLHF TGTGCCGGGGAGTTAGCTCCGGATTATAATTCACCCCTCCACTTT
- - TRBJ2-7 TRBV14 CASSQVPDSPYEQYF TGTGCCAGCAGCCAAGTTCCGGACAGCCCCTACGAGCAGTACTTC
TRBD2 few TRBJ2-7 TRBV7-9 CASSGRGGQGYEQYF TGTGCCAGCAGCGGGAGGGGAGGCCAAGGGTACGAGCAGTACTTC
- many TRBJ2-1 TRBV12-3/TRBV12-4 CASSFVPGNEQFF TGTGCCAGCAGTTTTGTGCCGGGGAATGAGCAGTTCTTC
- - TRBJ2-3 TRBV19 CASSIPSLEDTQYF TGTGCCAGTAGTATACCTTCCCTGGAAGATACGCAGTATTTT
TRBD2 few TRBJ2-3 TRBV20-1 CSAHGRAGDTQYF TGCAGTGCTCACGGGAGGGCCGGGGATACGCAGTATTTT
- few TRBJ1-5 TRBV19 CASSRTDSYQPQHF TGTGCCAGTAGTAGGACAGACTCATATCAGCCCCAGCATTTT
- many TRBJ1-1 TRBV28 CASSLFRASMNTEAFF TGTGCCAGCAGTTTGTTTAGGGCTAGCATGAACACTGAAGCTTTCTTT